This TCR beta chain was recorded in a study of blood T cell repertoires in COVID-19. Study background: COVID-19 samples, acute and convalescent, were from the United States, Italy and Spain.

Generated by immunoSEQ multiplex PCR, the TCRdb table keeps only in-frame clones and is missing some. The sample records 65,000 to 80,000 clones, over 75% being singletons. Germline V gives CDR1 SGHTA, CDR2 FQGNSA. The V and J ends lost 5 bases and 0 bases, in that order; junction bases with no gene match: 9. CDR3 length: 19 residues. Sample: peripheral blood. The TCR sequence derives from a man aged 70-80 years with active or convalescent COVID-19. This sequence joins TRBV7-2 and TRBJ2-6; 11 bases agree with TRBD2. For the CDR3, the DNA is TGTGCCAGCAGCCCACTGACTAGCGGGGCTTACTCTGGGGCCAACGTCCTGACTTTC. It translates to CASSPLTSGAYSGANVLTF. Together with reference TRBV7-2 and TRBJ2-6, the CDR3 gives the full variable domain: GAGVSQSPSNKVTEKGKDVELRCDPISGHTALYWYRQSLGQGLEFLIYFQGNSAPDKSGLPSDRFSAERTGGSVSTLTIQRTQQEDSAVYLCASSPLTSGAYSGANVLTFGAGSRLTVL.